The 2 T cell receptor beta chains listed next were all sequenced from one sample in a study of CD8 T cells in ankylosing spondylitis. Study-level results: A TCR beta motif of 7 or 8 highly homologous variants appeared characteristic of ankylosing spondylitis blood.

These TCRs are of unknown antigen specificity. A single record per CDR3 protein comes from TCRdb applying MiXCR to the 5' RACE reads. The profile covers a few hundred thousand distinct CDR3 sequences, with approximately 8% appearing a single time and approximately 15% taken by the ten largest. What was sequenced was blood, either unsorted or a sorted T cell fraction (not recorded which). Receptors were obtained from a male donor with ankylosing spondylitis.

Only a few counts were recorded for this clonotype. In nucleotides, the CDR3 is TGTGCCACCAACAGGGGGCGCGACTACGAGCAGTACTTC. Amino acid sequence: CATNRGRDYEQYF. This chain connects TRBV15 to TRBJ2-7; TRBD1 matches at 9 bases. Germline CDR1 LNHNV, CDR2 YYDKDF (reference sequence). The CDR3 contains 13 residues. V dropped 7 bases and J dropped 3; count of bases not matched to a gene: 4.

The V gene is TRBV6-5, the J gene TRBJ1-2; possibly TRBD1 for D (6 bases). The ends were cut back, 0 bases at V and 4 bases at J, with 9 bases in the middle. Germline V CDR1 and CDR2: MNHEY, SVGAGI. The CDR3 runs 14 residues. The CDR3 DNA is TGTGCCAGCAGTTACTCGGACAGTCCCTATGGCTACACCTTC. Encoded protein: CASSYSDSPYGYTF.